This T cell receptor (beta chain) emerged from a study of CD8 T cells in Susac syndrome. Study summary: When their blood was taken, the Susac syndrome patients had either not yet had any therapy, were taking corticosteroids, or were taking intravenous immunoglobulin alone.

Random hexamers served to reverse transcribe about 0.45 to 1 ug RNA. TCRdb recomputed calls from the immunoSEQ multiplex PCR reads with MiXCR, one row per CDR3 protein. The data hold approximately 80,000 distinct CDR3 sequences, with 94% observed a single time. This clonotype was detected once. Its antigen is not identified. Study findings and constraints: The relatively small number of individuals in the TCR sequencing and HLA analysis was acknowledged by the study.

This TCR derives from a human donor with Susac syndrome. Sequencing input: CD8+ T cells from PBMCs.

CDR3 loop: CASSGPGTGYGYTF. DNA of the CDR3: TGTGCCAGCAGTGGTCCCGGGACGGGCTATGGCTACACCTTC. The genes are TRBV28 and TRBJ1-2, with D perhaps TRBD1 (5 bases). The ends were cut back, 5 bases at V and 4 bases at J, with 14 bases in the middle. The germline gives CDR1 MDHEN, CDR2 SYDVKM. The CDR3 loop spans 14 amino acids.